These 15 T cell receptor beta chains were sequenced from one sample in a study of blood T cell repertoires in COVID-19. Profiled with immunoSEQ multiplex PCR; TCRdb holds only in-frame clones, not every one. The table records nearly 300,000 clones, roughly 86% of them present only once. Sequenced material: PBMCs or T cells enriched from blood (not recorded which). The receptor set was obtained from a woman in her 50s who had been exposed to COVID-19.

The genes are TRBV18 and TRBJ1-2; 7 positions agree with TRBD1. Germline assignment: CDR1 KGHSH and CDR2 LQKENI. After removal of 6 bases from V and 2 bases from J, the junction contained 3 bases not matched to a gene. The length of the CDR3 is 13 residues. The CDR3 loop is CASSQGQNYGYTF. CDR3 bases: TGTGCCAGCTCTCAGGGACAGAACTATGGCTACACCTTC.

The gene calls are TRBV12-3 or TRBV12-4 and TRBJ1-4; D not resolved. The CDR3 has 13 amino acids. The V and J ends lost 3 bases and 4 bases respectively, with 6 bases between them. The CDR3 sequence is CASSFGSNEKLFF. The CDR3 coding sequence is TGTGCCAGCAGTTTCGGGAGTAATGAAAAACTGTTTTTT.

To note about this clone: Different DNA sequences within this sample yield the same CDR3. The chain links TRBV5-1 to TRBJ1-3; possibly TRBD1 for D (5 bases). The CDR3 spans 15 residues. The V gene lost 0 bases and the J gene lost 0 bases, with 7 bases spanning the gap. Looked up from germline, CDR1 is SGHRS and CDR2 is YFSETQ. The DNA for the CDR3 is TGCGCCAGCAGCTTGGACCAGGGCTCTGGAAACACCATATATTTT. Amino acids: CASSLDQGSGNTIYF. Based on the CDR3 plus reference TRBV5-1 and TRBJ1-3, the full variable domain is KAGVTQTPRYLIKTRGQQVTLSCSPISGHRSVSWYQQTPGQGLQFLFEYFSETQRNKGNFPGRFSGRQFSNSRSEMNVSTLELGDSALYLCASSLDQGSGNTIYFGEGSWLTVV.

The gene calls are TRBV3-1 (or the pseudogene TRBV3-2) and TRBJ2-1; a possible D gene is TRBD2 (5 bases). V was pared by 4 bases and J by 0 bases, with 13 bases between. Germline CDR1 is LGHDT and CDR2 is YNNKEL (reference sequence). This CDR3 contains 16 residues. The CDR3 region is CASSPGEGASYNEQFF. In DNA, the CDR3 is TGTGCCAGCAGCCCCGGCGAGGGAGCCTCCTACAATGAGCAGTTCTTC.

V gene TRBV15 combines with J gene TRBJ2-3; 7 nucleotides match TRBD2. The V gene end was trimmed by 0 bases and the J gene end by 3 bases; junction bases not matched to a gene: 6. Germline V gene sequence: CDR1 LNHNV, CDR2 YYDKDF (reference sequence). This CDR3 spans 16 amino acids. The CDR3 region has the DNA TGTGCCACCAGCAGAGATCGAGCGGGGATAACAGATACGCAGTATTTT. Amino acid sequence: CATSRDRAGITDTQYF.

This clone occurred once. V is TRBV7-9 and J is TRBJ1-1; 7 nucleotides align to TRBD1. The CDR3 is 14 residues long. Germline CDR1 SEHNR, CDR2 FQNEAQ (reference sequence). Trimming removed 7 bases from V and 4 bases from J; junction bases left unmatched: 9. CDR3 nucleotides: TGTGCCAGCACACAAGGGGGCCTTGCCACTGAAGCTTTCTTT. Encoded protein: CASTQGGLATEAFF. Full variable domain (outside the CDR3, taken from reference TRBV7-9 and TRBJ1-1): DTGVSQNPRHKITKRGQNVTFRCDPISEHNRLYWYRQTLGQGPEFLTYFQNEAQLEKSRLLSDRFSAERPKGSFSTLEIQRTEQGDSAMYLCASTQGGLATEAFFGQGTRLTVV.

The chain couples TRBV6-2 or TRBV6-3 to TRBJ2-1; 11 bases line up with TRBD2. Germline values: CDR1 MNHEY, CDR2 SVGEGT. The J segment lost 9 bases and the V segment lost 3 bases, leaving 7 bases of the junction unmatched. The CDR3 consists of 15 residues. The CDR3 DNA reads TGTGCCAGCAGTTATGGTCTAGCGGGGGGTGGTGAGCAGTTCTTC. It specifies CASSYGLAGGGEQFF.

J is TRBJ2-1 and V is TRBV6-5, with 10 bases fitting TRBD2. V gave up 6 bases and J gave up 5 bases; unmatched junction bases: 7. Germline CDR1 MNHEY, CDR2 SVGAGI. The CDR3 spans 15 residues. The DNA of the CDR3 is TGTGCCAGCAGCCCCGGACTAGCGGTCAACAATGAGCAGTTCTTC. Encoded protein: CASSPGLAVNNEQFF.

The chain recombines TRBV10-3 with TRBJ2-7; 7 positions agree with TRBD2. This CDR3 region has 12 residues. The V and J ends lost 5 bases and 5 bases, in that order; junction bases with no gene match: 3. Germline CDR1 reads ENHRY; CDR2 reads SYGVKD. This CDR3 is CAISPLADEQYF. The CDR3 DNA reads TGTGCCATCAGTCCTCTAGCGGACGAGCAGTACTTC.

The rearrangement links TRBV11-2 to TRBJ2-1; no reliable D call. CDR1 is SGHAT, CDR2 FQNNGV, per germline. The CDR3 runs to 13 residues. V lost 3 bases and J lost 2, with 5 bases in between. CDR3 in DNA: TGTGCCAGCAGCTTCCAGGCCTACAATGAGCAGTTCTTC. Its protein is CASSFQAYNEQFF.

CDR3 nucleotide sequence: TGTGCCAGCAGCTCACCCATTAGACAGGGTGGGTTTAGGACAGATACGCAGTATTTT. This gives the protein CASSSPIRQGGFRTDTQYF. The V call is TRBV9, the J call TRBJ2-3; 7 nucleotides match TRBD1. The CDR3 extends over 19 amino acids. Germline CDR1 SGDLS, CDR2 YYNGEE. V lost 4 bases and J lost 3; bases outside the gene matches: 20. Full variable domain (outside the CDR3, taken from reference TRBV9 and TRBJ2-3): DSGVTQTPKHLITATGQRVTLRCSPRSGDLSVYWYQQSLDQGLQFLIQYYNGEERAKGNILERFSAQQFPDLHSELNLSSLELGDSALYFCASSSPIRQGGFRTDTQYFGPGTRLTVL.

The chain combines TRBV4-1 with TRBJ1-4; 7 positions match TRBD1. The V segment lost 4 bases and the J segment 5 bases; nucleotides outside the gene matches: 19. Germline-derived CDR1 and CDR2 are MGHRA and YSYEKL. This CDR3 has 19 amino acids. As DNA, the CDR3 is TGCGCCAGCAGCCCTATGGGTTCAGGGGCACAGGGGAGAAATGAAAAACTGTTTTTT. This gives the protein CASSPMGSGAQGRNEKLFF.

The chain couples TRBV21-1 to TRBJ2-3; the D call TRBD1 from the table was never checked on the DNA. TRBV21-1 is assigned pseudogene status. This CDR3 contains 16 residues. CDR3 residues: CASSKFKTGATDTQYF. CDR3 sequence (DNA): TGTGCCAGCAGCAAATTTAAGACAGGGGCCACAGATACGCAGTATTTT.

The V gene is TRBV7-9, the J gene TRBJ2-7; D uncertain. The CDR3 runs to 13 residues. CDR1 is SEHNR, CDR2 FQNEAQ, per germline (reference sequence). V dropped 0 bases and J dropped 3 bases, with 6 bases sitting between them. The CDR3: CASSLAVSYEQYF. CDR3 nucleotides: TGTGCCAGCAGCTTAGCGGTGAGCTACGAGCAGTACTTC. Based on the CDR3 plus reference TRBV7-9 and TRBJ2-7, the full variable domain is DTGVSQNPRHKITKRGQNVTFRCDPISEHNRLYWYRQTLGQGPEFLTYFQNEAQLEKSRLLSDRFSAERPKGSFSTLEIQRTEQGDSAMYLCASSLAVSYEQYFGPGTRLTVT.

The genes are TRBV2 and TRBJ2-5, with 12 positions matching TRBD2. This CDR3 comprises 14 residues. With V trimmed by 4 bases and J by 6 bases, 3 bases remained unmatched. Germline CDR1 is SNHLY and CDR2 is FYNNEI. CDR3 protein: CASSVLAGGQTQYF. The CDR3 DNA reads TGTGCCAGCAGTGTACTAGCGGGGGGCCAGACCCAGTACTTC. Supplemented by reference TRBV2 and TRBJ2-5, the full variable domain reads EPEVTQTPSHQVTQMGQEVILRCVPISNHLYFYWYRQILGQKVEFLVSFYNNEISEKSEIFDDQFSVERPDGSNFTLKIRSTKLEDSAMYFCASSVLAGGQTQYFGPGTRLLVL.